This T cell receptor (beta chain) was sequenced during a study of T cell responses to AZD1222 COVID-19 vaccine. Repertoires were generated with immunoSEQ multiplex PCR, while TCRdb's copy carries only in-frame clones and drops some. This table has 100,000 to 150,000 clones, 91% appearing once. This CDR3 is built from 15 residues. Deletions cut 2 bases from V and 0 bases from J, with 8 bases between. In germline, CDR1 is SGHNT, CDR2 YYREEE (reference sequence). The sequence was collected from an adult who received the AZD1222 COVID-19 vaccine. The genes are TRBV5-4 and TRBJ1-4, with D unresolved. Sequencing used peripheral blood, obtained 28 days after the second AZD1222 dose. CDR3 protein: CASSLEGATNEKLFF. In DNA, the CDR3 is TGTGCCAGCAGCTTAGAGGGAGCAACTAATGAAAAACTGTTTTTT.